This TCR beta chain originates from a study of beta chain features in type 1 diabetes. Overall study findings and caveats: A greater similarity of naive, central memory and Treg TCRB repertoires was seen among patients than among healthy donors. Among patients with Type 1 diabetes, TCRB CDR3s were moderately but significantly shorter in every one of the four CD4+ subsets. Insertions were fewer and deletions more numerous at VDJ junctions in type 1 diabetes patients.

The sequenced template was cDNA made from the entire isolated RNA. Roughly 3.6 million reads on average were seen across naive, central memory and regulatory T cell samples. Sequencing was performed with immunoSEQ multiplex PCR; in TCRdb, only in-frame clones are kept and a portion is missing. The sample carries 810,000 or so clones, roughly a sixth recorded once. A word on this clone: The antigen remains undetermined.

Germline trimming cut 3 bases from V and 6 bases from J; bases unmatched to any gene: 2. The germline gives CDR1 SQVTM, CDR2 ANQGSEA. This CDR3 has 12 amino acids. The origin of this receptor is a woman aged 18-35 years in good health. The chain carries TRBV29-1 and TRBJ2-1; 7 bases fit TRBD1. Sample: naive CD4+ T cells from blood. CDR3 bases: TGCAGCGTTGACCGGGACAGCAATGAGCAGTTCTTC. This translates into CSVDRDSNEQFF.